This passage covers 30 T cell receptor beta chains from one sample sequenced in a study of blood T cell repertoires in COVID-19. Clones were read by immunoSEQ multiplex PCR, and TCRdb kept only the in-frame ones, dropping some. The data contain fewer than 55,000 clones, roughly 82% of them singletons. Material: peripheral blood. These receptors were taken from a woman aged 55-70 years with acute or convalescent COVID-19.

CDR3 sequence (DNA): TGTGCCAGCAGCCCGGGGACAGAATCTGGCCGCGAAAAACTGTTTTTT. Translated, it gives CASSPGTESGREKLFF. The J gene is TRBJ1-4, the V gene TRBV7-8; 7 positions match TRBD1. Germline CDR1 reads SGHVS; CDR2 reads FQNEAQ. V was clipped by 5 bases and J by 8 bases; unmatched bases: 14. This CDR3 has 16 amino acids.

This clone came up once. This chain links TRBV10-1 with TRBJ2-1; D is perhaps TRBD2 (6 bases). Germline CDR1 and CDR2: WNHNN and SYGVQD (reference sequence). This CDR3 comprises 13 residues. V lost 6 bases and J 9 bases, leaving 15 bases between the germline ends. The CDR3 loop is CASSRKLASEQFF. The DNA for the CDR3 is TGCGCCAGCAGCCGAAAACTAGCCTCTGAGCAGTTCTTC.

This rearrangement joins TRBV7-9 to TRBJ1-2, with D possibly TRBD1 on 6 matching bases. The CDR3 has 13 amino acids. Germline loops: CDR1 SEHNR, CDR2 FQNEAQ (reference sequence). Between the trimmed V and J ends, which lost 5 bases and 6 bases, there was a span of 13 bases. CDR3 nucleotide sequence: TGTGCCAGCAGCAGGGGAGGGGGTAATGGCTACACCTTC. The encoded protein is CASSRGGGNGYTF.

V usage is TRBV3-1 (or the pseudogene TRBV3-2) and J usage is TRBJ2-7, with 8 bases fitting TRBD2. The CDR3 is made up of 14 amino acids. The V gene's germline CDR1 is LGHDT and CDR2 YNNKEL (reference sequence). V lost 5 bases, J lost 4 bases, and 7 bases stayed unmatched. The CDR3 nucleotides read TGTGCCAGCAGCTTAAGCGGGAGTCGATACGAGCAGTACTTC. Protein product: CASSLSGSRYEQYF.

The chain has TRBV25-1 and TRBJ1-4, with unresolved D. V was pared by 3 bases and J by 7 bases, with 18 bases between. This CDR3 has 16 residues. Looked up from germline, CDR1 is MGHDK and CDR2 is SYGVNS. The CDR3 region is CASSDPRGSLGEKLFF. The CDR3 DNA reads as TGTGCCAGCAGTGACCCCCGAGGATCCCTGGGTGAAAAACTGTTTTTT.

This clone was detected once. The chain carries TRBV7-8 and TRBJ2-1; D is possibly TRBD1 (6 bases). The germline V gene has CDR1 SGHVS and CDR2 FQNEAQ. The CDR3 has 12 residues. The germline V and J ends were trimmed by 4 bases and 6 bases, with 7 bases remaining between them. The CDR3 region is CASSWTVNEQFF. The CDR3 DNA reads TGTGCCAGCAGCTGGACAGTCAATGAGCAGTTCTTC.

The table lists this clone with a few counts. V and J are TRBV9 and TRBJ1-1, with D unclear. The CDR3 extends over 15 amino acids. Trimming stripped 0 bases from V and 5 bases from J, with 14 bases between. CDR1 is SGDLS, CDR2 YYNGEE, per germline. Here the CDR3 reads CASSVEGGSWTEAFF. In DNA, the CDR3 is TGTGCCAGCAGCGTAGAAGGAGGAAGTTGGACTGAAGCTTTCTTT.

This chain connects TRBV29-1 to TRBJ1-2, with TRBD1 matching 7 bases. CDR3 size: 15 residues. Germline CDR1 and CDR2: SQVTM and ANQGSEA. J was trimmed by 3 bases and V by 2 bases; bases with no gene match: 9. The CDR3 DNA reads TGCAGCGTTGAAAGGGACCTGACAGGGTACTATGGCTACACCTTC. Residues: CSVERDLTGYYGYTF.

The chain is built from TRBV11-2 and TRBJ2-5; 7 bases agree with TRBD2. The CDR3 sequence is 14 residues long. V lost 5 bases and J lost 4; bases outside the gene matches: 7. CDR1 SGHAT and CDR2 FQNNGV come from the germline V gene. CDR3 sequence: CASSPRLARETQYF. The DNA of the CDR3 is TGTGCCAGCAGCCCCCGACTAGCCAGAGAGACCCAGTACTTC.

The chain combines TRBV18 with TRBJ1-1, with D hard to call. This CDR3 contains 14 residues. Trimming removed 4 bases from V and 1 base from J, with 10 bases in between. The germline gives CDR1 KGHSH, CDR2 LQKENI. The DNA for the CDR3 is TGTGCCAGCTCACTCGAGAGAGCGAACACTGAAGCTTTCTTT. The encoded protein is CASSLERANTEAFF.

This clone was seen just once. The gene calls are TRBV10-3 and TRBJ2-7, with a possible D match to TRBD2 (6 bases). Germline V gene lookup returns CDR1 ENHRY and CDR2 SYGVKD. This CDR3 spans 12 amino acids. Trimming shortened V by 10 bases and J by 3 bases, and 13 bases separated the two germline ends. In nucleotides, the CDR3 is TGTGCCACCGAGGGACTTAACTACGAGCAGTACTTC. Translation gives CATEGLNYEQYF.

The chain carries TRBV5-1 and TRBJ1-3; D possibly corresponds to TRBD1 (6 bases). CDR3 length equals 16 residues. V lost 4 bases and J 3 bases, leaving 17 bases between the germline ends. Germline CDR1 reads SGHRS; CDR2 reads YFSETQ. CDR3 coding DNA: TGCGCCAGCAGCGGGGGCCGGGGCGCTGGTGGAAACACCATATATTTT. This gives the protein CASSGGRGAGGNTIYF.

This clone occurred a few times. DNA for the CDR3: TGTGCCAGTAGTATCGCGGGGCAGGGAAACACCATATATTTT. Encoded protein: CASSIAGQGNTIYF. V usage is TRBV19 and J usage is TRBJ1-3, with D maybe TRBD1 (5 bases). V lost 3 bases and J 4 bases, leaving 10 bases between the germline ends. CDR1 and CDR2 from the germline V gene are LNHDA and SQIVND (reference sequence). This CDR3 contains 14 residues.

The chain uses TRBV10-3 and TRBJ2-7; 10 positions agree with TRBD2. The CDR3 totals 14 residues. Germline V gene data show CDR1 as ENHRY and CDR2 as SYGVKD. With 8 bases clipped from V and 0 bases from J, the junction kept 4 bases outside the gene matches. In DNA form, the CDR3 reads TGTGCCATCGGGGCTAGCGGGAGCTCCTACGAGCAGTACTTC. This sequence encodes CAIGASGSSYEQYF.

The V and J genes are TRBV28 and TRBJ1-1; tentative D call: TRBD1 (6 bases). V dropped 3 bases and J dropped 0 bases, with 17 bases sitting between them. This CDR3 comprises 17 residues. Germline V gene sequence: CDR1 MDHEN, CDR2 SYDVKM. CDR3 sequence reads: CASSLAQGTVMNTEAFF. The CDR3 nucleotides read TGTGCCAGCAGTTTGGCGCAGGGGACCGTGATGAACACTGAAGCTTTCTTT.

This chain uses TRBV27 with TRBJ1-4, with D possibly TRBD1 on 6 matching bases. This CDR3 spans 16 amino acids. Germline V gene sequence: CDR1 MNHEY, CDR2 SMNVEV (reference sequence). V was shortened by 1 base and J by 10 bases, with 19 bases between the two germline ends. DNA of the CDR3: TGTGCCAGCAGTTTATTGGGGCAGGGGCCCCCCAGAAAACTGTTTTTT. Amino acids: CASSLLGQGPPRKLFF.

The chain joins TRBV19 to TRBJ2-3; 8 bases are shared with TRBD2. CDR1 is LNHDA and CDR2 is SQIVND in the germline V gene (reference sequence). The CDR3 sequence is 13 residues long. V shed 6 bases and J 1 base; nucleotides not matched to a gene: 0. For the CDR3, the DNA is TGTGCCAGTAGGACTAGCGGCACAGATACGCAGTATTTT. Translating it yields CASRTSGTDTQYF.

Remarks on this clone: An end of the junction does not agree with germline; a read error may underlie this. This rearrangement joins TRBV30 to TRBJ2-5; TRBD2 matches 9 bases. The CDR3 is 15 amino acids. CDR1 GTSNPN and CDR2 SVGIG come from the germline V gene (reference sequence). The CDR3, as DNA: TGTGCCTGGAGTGTACTTAGCGGGAGTCAAGGGACCCAGTACTTC. It yields the protein CAWSVLSGSQGTQYF.

This clone was recorded only once. The chain employs TRBV18 and TRBJ1-1; D gene uncertain. Germline V CDR1 and CDR2: KGHSH, LQKENI. This CDR3 has 15 amino acids. Trimming removed 2 bases from V and 3 bases from J, with 13 bases in between. The CDR3 spells CASSPSLARHTEAFF. CDR3 nucleotide sequence: TGTGCCAGCTCACCATCCCTGGCTAGACACACTGAAGCTTTCTTT.

This clone was detected only once. The gene calls are TRBV5-1 and TRBJ2-2; 8 bases map to TRBD1. Germline trimming cut 4 bases from V and 6 bases from J; bases unmatched to any gene: 11. Per germline, CDR1 SGHRS and CDR2 YFSETQ. This CDR3 has 16 amino acids. In DNA, the CDR3 is TGCGCCAGCAGCATCTCCGGACAGGGACTGTCCGGGGAGCTGTTTTTT. Its protein is CASSISGQGLSGELFF. Full variable domain (remainder filled in from reference TRBV5-1 and TRBJ2-2): KAGVTQTPRYLIKTRGQQVTLSCSPISGHRSVSWYQQTPGQGLQFLFEYFSETQRNKGNFPGRFSGRQFSNSRSEMNVSTLELGDSALYLCASSISGQGLSGELFFGEGSRLTVL.

The genes are TRBV5-1 and TRBJ2-1; 10 bases are a match to TRBD1. V was clipped by 3 bases and J by 7 bases; unmatched bases: 7. CDR3 length: 15 residues. The V gene's germline CDR1 is SGHRS and CDR2 YFSETQ. In DNA, the CDR3 is TGCGCCAGCAGCTACGACAGGGGGCTTGCGAATGAGCAGTTCTTC. It codes for CASSYDRGLANEQFF.

The rearrangement joins TRBV20-1 to TRBJ1-1, with D hard to call. There are 12 residues in the CDR3. CDR1 is DFQATT, CDR2 SNEGSKA, per germline (reference sequence). V lost 3 bases to trimming and J lost 3 bases, with 8 bases between them. In nucleotides, the CDR3 is TGCAGTGCTAGTCCGGTTCACACTGAAGCTTTCTTT. Translating it yields CSASPVHTEAFF.

Comment on this clone: The same CDR3 can be traced to other DNA sequences in this sample. The rearrangement joins TRBV19 to TRBJ2-7; 8 nucleotides match TRBD1. CDR1 is LNHDA, CDR2 SQIVND, per germline (reference sequence). Trimming took 3 bases from V and 4 from J; bases not matched to a gene: 8. This CDR3 contains 15 residues. CDR3 protein: CASSIQAGGRYEQYF. The CDR3 DNA reads TGTGCCAGTAGTATCCAGGCAGGGGGCAGGTACGAGCAGTACTTC.

This chain uses TRBV5-6 with TRBJ1-1; tentative D call: TRBD1 (6 bases). The CDR3 spans 12 residues. Germline V gene lookup returns CDR1 SGHDT and CDR2 YYEEEE. Trimming stripped 2 bases from V and 12 bases from J, with 14 bases between. CDR3 DNA sequence: TGTGCCAGCAGCTTCCAACAGGGAGGGTCTTTCTTT. It translates to CASSFQQGGSFF.

The genes are TRBV27 and TRBJ2-7; tentative D call: TRBD1 (5 bases). The CDR3 totals 13 residues. With 7 bases removed from V and 3 bases from J, the gap between germline ends came to 13 bases. The germline gives CDR1 MNHEY, CDR2 SMNVEV (reference sequence). CDR3 loop: CASTLRQGYEQYF. In DNA, the CDR3 is TGTGCCAGCACCTTGAGGCAGGGCTACGAGCAGTACTTC.

V is TRBV19 and J is TRBJ2-1, with 9 bases aligning to TRBD2. The CDR3 length is 15 residues. The germline V gene encodes CDR1 LNHDA and CDR2 SQIVND (reference sequence). J gave up 2 bases and V 5 bases, and 4 bases lay outside the gene matches. In DNA form, the CDR3 reads TGTGCCAGTAGTGAAACTAGCGGGCCCTACAATGAGCAGTTCTTC. This translates into CASSETSGPYNEQFF.

The CDR3 spells CASSWTGHTDTIYF. The CDR3 DNA sequence: TGTGCCAGCAGCTGGACTGGGCACACGGACACCATATATTTT. V and J are TRBV5-5 and TRBJ1-3; no firm D call. V was trimmed by 3 bases and J by 8 bases, leaving 15 bases between them. The germline V gene has CDR1 SGHKS and CDR2 YYEKEE (reference sequence). The CDR3 length is 14 residues.

This clone was found a few times. The chain recombines TRBV28 with TRBJ1-5; 7 bases agree with TRBD1. The germline V gene has CDR1 MDHEN and CDR2 SYDVKM. The CDR3 is 16 amino acids. The junction had 7 bases not matched to a gene; V was cut back by 3 bases and J by 2 bases. CDR3 nucleotide sequence: TGTGCCAGCAGTTTCCGGCCAGACAGGGGCAATCAGCCCCAGCATTTT. This codes for CASSFRPDRGNQPQHF.

The CDR3 here is CASPKPLRGTEAFF. Written as DNA, the CDR3 is TGTGCCAGCCCTAAGCCCCTCCGAGGTACTGAAGCTTTCTTT. This sequence joins TRBV28 and TRBJ1-1; D is unresolved. This CDR3 region has 14 residues. Trimming pared 8 bases from V and 5 bases from J, leaving 18 bases between. CDR1 is MDHEN and CDR2 is SYDVKM in the germline V gene.

The rearrangement joins TRBV13 to TRBJ2-2, with TRBD1 matching 11 bases. The V gene's germline CDR1 is PRHDT and CDR2 FYEKMQ (reference sequence). CDR3 length: 15 residues. V was clipped by 6 bases and J by 4 bases; unmatched bases: 4. In DNA, the CDR3 is TGTGCCAGCAGTATCGGGACAGGGGGCACCGGGGAGCTGTTTTTT. Translated: CASSIGTGGTGELFF.